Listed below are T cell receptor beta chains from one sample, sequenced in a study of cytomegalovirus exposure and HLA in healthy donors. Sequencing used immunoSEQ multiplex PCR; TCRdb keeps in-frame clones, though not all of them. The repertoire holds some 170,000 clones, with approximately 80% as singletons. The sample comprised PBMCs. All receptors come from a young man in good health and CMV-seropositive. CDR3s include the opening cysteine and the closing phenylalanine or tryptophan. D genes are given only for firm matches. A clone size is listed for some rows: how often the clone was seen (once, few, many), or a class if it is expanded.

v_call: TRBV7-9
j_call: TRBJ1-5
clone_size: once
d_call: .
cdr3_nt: TGTGCCAGCAGCTTATCTTCAGGGGGCAATCAGCCCCAGCATTTT
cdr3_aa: CASSLSSGGNQPQHF

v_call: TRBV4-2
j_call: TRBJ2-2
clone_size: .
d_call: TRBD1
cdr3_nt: TGTGCCAGCAGCCTGCGGACAGGGTTTGTGTCCGGGGAGCTGTTTTTT
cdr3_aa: CASSLRTGFVSGELFF

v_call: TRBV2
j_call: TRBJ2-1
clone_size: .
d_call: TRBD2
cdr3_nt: TGTGCCAGTCAGCGGGAGATGGGTGGTGAGCAGTTCTTC
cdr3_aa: CASQREMGGEQFF

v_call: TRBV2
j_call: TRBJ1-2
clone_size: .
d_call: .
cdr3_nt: TGTGCCAGCAGTGAAGACTTTTATGGCTACACCTTC
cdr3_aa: CASSEDFYGYTF

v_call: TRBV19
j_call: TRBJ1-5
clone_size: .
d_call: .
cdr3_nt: TGTGCCAGTAGTATGGACAGCTTGAGTCAGCCCCAGCATTTT
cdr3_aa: CASSMDSLSQPQHF

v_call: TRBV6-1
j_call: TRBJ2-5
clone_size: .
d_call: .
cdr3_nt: TGTGCCAGCAGTGAATTTAACAGTCAAGAGACCCAGTACTTC
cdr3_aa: CASSEFNSQETQYF

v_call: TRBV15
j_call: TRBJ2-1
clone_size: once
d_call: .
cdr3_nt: TGTGCCACCAGCAGAGATCGGGGGAGCGGATCCTACAATGAGCAGTTCTTC
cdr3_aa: CATSRDRGSGSYNEQFF

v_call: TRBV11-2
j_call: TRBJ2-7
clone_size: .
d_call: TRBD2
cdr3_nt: TGTGCCAGCAGCTTAGGGGACGGGAGGGTCGTCGGGCAGTACTTC
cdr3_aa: CASSLGDGRVVGQYF

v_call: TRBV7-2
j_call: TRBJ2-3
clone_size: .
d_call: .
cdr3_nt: TGTGCCAGCAGCTTAGATAGCGCTACAGATACGCAGTATTTT
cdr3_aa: CASSLDSATDTQYF

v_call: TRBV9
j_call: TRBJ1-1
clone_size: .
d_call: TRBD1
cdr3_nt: TGTGCCAGCAGCTTGGGACAGGGACGCACTGAAGCTTTCTTT
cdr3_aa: CASSLGQGRTEAFF

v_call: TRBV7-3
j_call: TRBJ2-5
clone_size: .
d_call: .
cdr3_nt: TGTGCCAGCAGCTTAAATTTTGGAGCGGAGACCCAGTACTTC
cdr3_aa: CASSLNFGAETQYF

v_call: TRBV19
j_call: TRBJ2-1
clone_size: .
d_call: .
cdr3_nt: TGTGCCAGTAGTATCTTTCCGAGCAATGAGCAGTTCTTC
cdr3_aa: CASSIFPSNEQFF

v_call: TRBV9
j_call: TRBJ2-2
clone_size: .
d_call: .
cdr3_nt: TGTGCCAGCAGCGTAGCCGGTAGTATGAACACCGGGGAGCTGTTTTTT
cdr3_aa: CASSVAGSMNTGELFF

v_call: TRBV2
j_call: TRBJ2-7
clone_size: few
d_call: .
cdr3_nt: TGTGCCAGCAGCCTAGTACCCTACGAGCAGTACTTC
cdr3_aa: CASSLVPYEQYF

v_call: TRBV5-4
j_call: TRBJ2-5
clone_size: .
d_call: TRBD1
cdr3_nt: TGTGCCAGCAGCTTGGTTCACAGGGGGCAGGAGACCCAGTACTTC
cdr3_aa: CASSLVHRGQETQYF

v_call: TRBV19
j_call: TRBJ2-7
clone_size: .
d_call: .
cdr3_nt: TGTGCCAGTAGTATAACACTTCTCGGGGCCTACGAGCAGTACTTC
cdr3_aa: CASSITLLGAYEQYF

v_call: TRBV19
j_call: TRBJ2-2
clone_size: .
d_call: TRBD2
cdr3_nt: TGTGCCAGTAGTCTCAGCGGGGCTCCCGGGGAGCTGTTTTTT
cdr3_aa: CASSLSGAPGELFF

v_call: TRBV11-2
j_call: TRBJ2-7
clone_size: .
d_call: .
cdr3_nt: TGTGCCAGCAGCTTTGCAGGGGGGCCCTACGAGCAGTACTTC
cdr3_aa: CASSFAGGPYEQYF

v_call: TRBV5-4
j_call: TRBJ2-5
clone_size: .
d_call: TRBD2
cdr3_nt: TGTGCCAGCAGCACTCCCGGACTAGCAGGAGAGAGCCAGTACTTC
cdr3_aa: CASSTPGLAGESQYF

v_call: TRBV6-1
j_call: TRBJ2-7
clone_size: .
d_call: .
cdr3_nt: TGTGCCAGCAGGACGGGAGGACAGAACTCCTACGAGCAGTACTTC
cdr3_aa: CASRTGGQNSYEQYF

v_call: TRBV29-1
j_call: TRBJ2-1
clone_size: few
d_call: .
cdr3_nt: TGCAGCGTTGGGGGGGACCTTGGAGAGCAGTTCTTC
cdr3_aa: CSVGGDLGEQFF

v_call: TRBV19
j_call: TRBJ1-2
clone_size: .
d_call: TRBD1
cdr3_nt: TGTGCCAGTAGTACAAGACAGGGAAATGGTAACTATGGCTACACCTTC
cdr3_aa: CASSTRQGNGNYGYTF

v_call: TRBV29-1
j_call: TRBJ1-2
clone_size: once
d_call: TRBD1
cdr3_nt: TGCAGCGTGGTGACAGGGTATGGCTACACCTTC
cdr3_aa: CSVVTGYGYTF

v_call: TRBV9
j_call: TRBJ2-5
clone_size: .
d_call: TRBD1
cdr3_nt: TGTGCCAGCAGCGTTCGGACAGGGCCCGAGACCCAGTACTTC
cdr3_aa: CASSVRTGPETQYF

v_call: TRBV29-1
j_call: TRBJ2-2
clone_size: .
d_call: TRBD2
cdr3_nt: TGCAGCGTTGGGCGGGAGTTGAACACCGGGGAGCTGTTTTTT
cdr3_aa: CSVGRELNTGELFF

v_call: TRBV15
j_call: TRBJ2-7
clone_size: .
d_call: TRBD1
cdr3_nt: TGTGCCACCAGCAGAGAAGCAGGGGGTGCCTACGAGCAGTACTTC
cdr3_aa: CATSREAGGAYEQYF

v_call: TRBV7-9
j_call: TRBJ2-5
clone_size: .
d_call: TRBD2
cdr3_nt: TGTGCCAGCAGCTTACCTCCAAGACTAGCGGGTGCCAAGGAGACCCAGTACTTC
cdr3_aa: CASSLPPRLAGAKETQYF

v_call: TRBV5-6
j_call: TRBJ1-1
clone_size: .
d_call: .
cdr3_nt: TGTGCCAGCAGCTACAGGGCCGCTGAAGCTTTCTTT
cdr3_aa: CASSYRAAEAFF

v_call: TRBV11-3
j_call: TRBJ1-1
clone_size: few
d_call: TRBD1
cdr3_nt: TGTGCCAGCAGCCCCCGAACAGGGGTGAACACTGAAGCTTTCTTT
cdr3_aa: CASSPRTGVNTEAFF

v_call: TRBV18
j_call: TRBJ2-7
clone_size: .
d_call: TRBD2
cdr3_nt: TGTGCCAGCTCACCAAAGGTGGGCGGGAGCTACGAGCAGTACTTC
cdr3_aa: CASSPKVGGSYEQYF

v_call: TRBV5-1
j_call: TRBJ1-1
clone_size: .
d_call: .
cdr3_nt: TGCGCCAGCAGCTTGGCCGGACACCAAGGGACTGAAGCTTTCTTT
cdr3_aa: CASSLAGHQGTEAFF

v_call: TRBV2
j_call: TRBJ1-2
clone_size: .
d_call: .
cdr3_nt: TGTGCCAGCAGTGTCCAACCCGGGACACAAGTTTTAGGCTACACCTTC
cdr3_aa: CASSVQPGTQVLGYTF